The rows below give T cell receptor beta chains drawn from one sample of a study of PD-L1 blockade in urothelial cancer. Only in-frame clones appear in the TCRdb table, and some are missing; sequencing was by immunoSEQ multiplex PCR. The profile shows tens of thousands of clones, 75% to 90% of them singletons. Material: PBMCs, obtained around atezolizumab (anti-PD-L1) treatment. These receptors were collected from a man aged 50 to 60 with urothelial cancer. The CDR3 runs from the conserved cysteine through the conserved F or W. A D gene is named only where the DNA matches it firmly. A clone size is listed for some rows: how often the clone was seen (once, few, many), or a class if it is expanded.

d_call j_call clone_size v_call cdr3_nt cdr3_aa
. TRBJ1-1 . TRBV2 TGTGCCAGCAGGGCCGACAGGAACACTGAAGCTTTCTTT CASRADRNTEAFF
. TRBJ2-2 few TRBV18 TGTGCCAGCTCACCTCTGGCGGGGTCCACCGGGGAGCTGTTTTTT CASSPLAGSTGELFF
TRBD2 TRBJ2-3 . TRBV5-1 TGCGCCAGCAGCTTGGGGGGGGGTGACACAGATACGCAGTATTTT CASSLGGGDTDTQYF
TRBD2 TRBJ2-3 . TRBV5-1 TGCGCCAGCAGCTTGGGTGGGACTAGCGGGACTGATACGCAGTATTTT CASSLGGTSGTDTQYF
. TRBJ1-1 . TRBV6-6 TGTGCCAGCATTCTTGGAGGGGCGAACACTGAAGCTTTCTTT CASILGGANTEAFF
TRBD1 TRBJ2-7 . TRBV11-2 TGTGCCAGCTCTCCCAGGTTAGGCCGGGACAGAAGTTACGAGCAGTACTTC CASSPRLGRDRSYEQYF
. TRBJ2-1 . TRBV9 TGTGCCAGCAGCCTACCCCCGGCCTACAATGAGCAGTTCTTC CASSLPPAYNEQFF
. TRBJ1-3 . TRBV5-1 TGCGCCAGCAGCTCCCGGGACACTGGAAACACCATATATTTT CASSSRDTGNTIYF
TRBD1 TRBJ2-7 . TRBV5-1 TGCGCCAGCAGCGGGGCGACAGGGGGCAGTGAGCAGTACTTC CASSGATGGSEQYF
TRBD1 TRBJ2-2 . TRBV2 TGTGCCACCTCGGGACAGGGGAACACCGGGGAGCTGTTTTTT CATSGQGNTGELFF
. TRBJ1-3 . TRBV7-3 TGTGCCAGCAGCTTAACGGGAGTACCTGGAAACACCATATATTTT CASSLTGVPGNTIYF
. TRBJ1-5 . TRBV28 TGTGCCAGCAGTACCCCTGGCGGATCCAATCAGCCCCAGCATTTT CASSTPGGSNQPQHF
. TRBJ1-1 few TRBV28 TGTGCCAGCAGTTTGGCCAGGGGAAGAAACACTGAAGCTTTCTTT CASSLARGRNTEAFF
TRBD1 TRBJ2-5 few TRBV14 TGTGCCACCGGGACAGTCCAAGAGACCCAGTACTTC CATGTVQETQYF
. TRBJ1-1 once TRBV11-2 TGTGCCAGCAGCTTATTTCAGGGCCTAGAAGCTTTCTTT CASSLFQGLEAFF
. TRBJ2-5 . TRBV6-1 TGTGCCAGCAGTGACCATGGATCGCCGTCGGGAGAGACCCAGTACTTC CASSDHGSPSGETQYF
. TRBJ1-2 . TRBV28 TGTGCCAGCAGATCGACAGGTTCCTATGGCTACACCTTC CASRSTGSYGYTF
TRBD1 TRBJ1-4 . TRBV11-2 TGTGCCAGCAGTCGAGACAGGGTCGGTGAAAAACTGTTTTTT CASSRDRVGEKLFF
. TRBJ1-4 few TRBV7-6 TGTGCCAGCAGCTCTGTGAGCGGCTCGGGCAAACTGTTTTTT CASSSVSGSGKLFF
. TRBJ1-4 . TRBV5-1 TGCGCCAGCAGCGCAGATTCAACTAATGAAAAACTGTTTTTT CASSADSTNEKLFF
. TRBJ2-1 . TRBV4-1 TGCGCCAGCAGCCAAGAAGAGGGATCCTACAATGAGCAGTTCTTC CASSQEEGSYNEQFF
TRBD2 TRBJ2-3 . TRBV7-9 TGTGCCAGCAGCTTAGCGGGAGGGACCGATACGCAGTATTTT CASSLAGGTDTQYF
. TRBJ1-2 . TRBV29-1 TGCAGCGTTGTCGAGGGATCGAACTATGGCTACACCTTC CSVVEGSNYGYTF
TRBD2 TRBJ2-3 . TRBV11-2 TGTGCCAGCAGCTTAGGGACTAGCCCAGATACGCAGTATTTT CASSLGTSPDTQYF
TRBD2 TRBJ2-2 once TRBV29-1 TGCAGCGTCCTAGCGGGAGTAACCGGGGAGCTGTTTTTT CSVLAGVTGELFF
TRBD1 TRBJ1-1 . TRBV4-1 TGCGCCAGCAGCCAAGGGGACAGGGTGGGGAACACTGAAGCTTTCTTT CASSQGDRVGNTEAFF
TRBD2 TRBJ2-7 . TRBV7-3 TGTGCCAGCAGCTTAGCGGGAGGGGACTACGAGCAGTACTTC CASSLAGGDYEQYF
TRBD2 TRBJ2-3 once TRBV5-1 TGCGCCAGCAGCTTGAGGGGAGGGGCCATAAGGACAGATACGCAGTATTTT CASSLRGGAIRTDTQYF
. TRBJ2-1 . TRBV11-2 TGTGCCAGCAGCAGCCTCACAGGGCGCGGTGGGTACAATGAGCAGTTCTTC CASSSLTGRGGYNEQFF
. TRBJ2-3 . TRBV14 TGTGCCAGCAGCGCCATGCGGCCCTCTAGTGCAGATACGCAGTATTTT CASSAMRPSSADTQYF
TRBD1 TRBJ1-1 medium-sized TRBV12-5 TGTGCTAGTGGGGTACAGGGGGCCACTGAAGCTTTCTTT CASGVQGATEAFF
. TRBJ1-2 . TRBV6-6 TGTGCCAGCAGTTACTCGGCAGGGAGGGACTATGGCTACACCTTC CASSYSAGRDYGYTF
TRBD1 TRBJ2-7 . TRBV11-2 TGTGCCAGCAGCTTAATAAGGACAGGGAGGTCAGGCGAGCAGTACTTC CASSLIRTGRSGEQYF
TRBD1 TRBJ2-7 . TRBV7-3 TGTGCCAGCAGCTTAACAAGGGGGCCCTACGAGCAGTACTTC CASSLTRGPYEQYF
TRBD1 TRBJ2-6 . TRBV5-4 TGTGCCAGCAGCCAAGGGGGCACTGGCTCTGGGGCCAACGTCCTGACTTTC CASSQGGTGSGANVLTF
. TRBJ2-3 . TRBV6-4 TGTGCCAGCAGTGATTTGGGGGGGGGCCCCACAGATACGCAGTATTTT CASSDLGGGPTDTQYF
. TRBJ1-2 . TRBV7-8 TGTGCCAGCAGCCCCCGGACAGTAGCTAACTATGGCTACACCTTC CASSPRTVANYGYTF
. TRBJ2-1 . TRBV5-1 TGCGCCAGCAGCTTGTTTCCGGGAAATGAGCAGTTCTTC CASSLFPGNEQFF
TRBD1 TRBJ1-2 . TRBV7-2 TGTGCCAGCAGCCCCGACAGGGTACTTAACTATGGCTACACCTTC CASSPDRVLNYGYTF
TRBD1 TRBJ1-2 . TRBV29-1 TGCAGCGTTGAGGACAGGGGGACCCGGAGCTACACCTTC CSVEDRGTRSYTF
. TRBJ2-1 few TRBV5-1 TGCGCCAGCAGCAGAGATCCGGGACTTCACAATGAGCAGTTCTTC CASSRDPGLHNEQFF
. TRBJ2-7 . TRBV19 TGTGCCAGTAGCCATCTTTCGGCGGGGGAGCAGTACTTC CASSHLSAGEQYF
TRBD1 TRBJ1-2 few TRBV6-5 TGTGCCAGCAGTACGAAGACAGGGGGCTATGGCTACACCTTC CASSTKTGGYGYTF
TRBD1 TRBJ1-3 . TRBV7-3 TGTGCCAGCAGCCCTCGGACAGGCGCTGGAGACACCATATATTTT CASSPRTGAGDTIYF
. TRBJ2-1 . TRBV9 TGTGCCAGCAGCCGACTGCCAGAGGCATACAATGAGCAGTTCTTC CASSRLPEAYNEQFF
. TRBJ1-2 . TRBV6-6 TGTGCCAGCAGTTACGGGGGGGCTCTTAACTATGGCTACACCTTC CASSYGGALNYGYTF
TRBD1 TRBJ1-1 . TRBV6-6 TGTGCCAGCACCTCGCGCAGGGGGGACACTGAAGCTTTCTTT CASTSRRGDTEAFF
. TRBJ2-1 once TRBV6-1 TGTGCCAGCAGTTTCGGCAGGCTCAATGAGCAGTTCTTC CASSFGRLNEQFF
. TRBJ2-1 . TRBV19 TGTGCCAGTAGTATCCGGACAGTTAGCTCCTACAATGAGCAGTTCTTC CASSIRTVSSYNEQFF
. TRBJ1-1 . TRBV11-2 TGTGCCAGCGGGGAACAGGGAGAGGGGAACACTGAAGCTTTCTTT CASGEQGEGNTEAFF
TRBD2 TRBJ2-7 once TRBV6-5 TGTGCCAGCAGCCGAACTAGCGGATCCTACGAGCAGTACTTC CASSRTSGSYEQYF
TRBD2 TRBJ2-3 . TRBV30 TGTGCCTGGAACCCCCTTATCGTCGGGAGGGCCGTCATAGATACGCAGTATTTT CAWNPLIVGRAVIDTQYF
. TRBJ2-5 . TRBV10-3 TGTGCCATCAGTGGGGAGGTTCAAGGTGGGACCCAGTACTTC CAISGEVQGGTQYF
TRBD1 TRBJ1-1 few TRBV7-8 TGTGCCAGCAACGACAGGGGGAACACTGAAGCTTTCTTT CASNDRGNTEAFF
TRBD1 TRBJ1-4 few TRBV6-5 TGTGCCAGCAGCAGACAGGGAGTTAATGAAAAACTGTTTTTT CASSRQGVNEKLFF
. TRBJ1-1 few TRBV5-1 TGCGCCAGCAGCCTCGATCTAAATACTGAAGCTTTCTTT CASSLDLNTEAFF
TRBD2 TRBJ2-7 . TRBV5-4 TGTGCCAGCAGCTCGGGACTAGCAGTCGACGAGCAGTACTTC CASSSGLAVDEQYF
TRBD1 TRBJ1-3 few TRBV19 TGTGCCAGTAGCCTCTCGACAGGGGGAAACACCATATATTTT CASSLSTGGNTIYF
TRBD1 TRBJ2-5 . TRBV7-9 TGTGCCAGCGCAAAGGGGGACAGGGGGGGGACCCAGTACTTC CASAKGDRGGTQYF
. TRBJ1-2 . TRBV28 TGTGCCAGCAGTTTATCGGCGGGTGGCTACACCTTC CASSLSAGGYTF